This is a list of T cell receptor beta chains from one sample in a study of blood T cell repertoires in COVID-19. Here immunoSEQ multiplex PCR was the method, and the copy in TCRdb shows in-frame clones only, minus some. The repertoire holds fewer than 250,000 clones, with 80% to 85% as singletons. The sample was peripheral blood. Receptors originate from a man under 40 with active or convalescent COVID-19. The CDR3 runs from the conserved cysteine through the conserved F or W. D genes are given only for firm matches. Rows may omit the clone size; those that give it use once, few, many or a size class.

cdr3_nt cdr3_aa d_call v_call clone_size j_call
TGTGCCAGCAGCTTGGCGGGACAGGGAACCGAAAAACTGTTTTTT CASSLAGQGTEKLFF TRBD1 TRBV5-6 NA TRBJ1-4
TGTGCCAGCTCACCACCGAGTCTAGCGGGAGGGAGATCAGATACGCAGTATTTT CASSPPSLAGGRSDTQYF TRBD2 TRBV18 NA TRBJ2-3
TGCAGCGTGGGTATACTAGCGGAATCCTACGAGCAGTACTTC CSVGILAESYEQYF TRBD2 TRBV29-1 NA TRBJ2-7
TGCGCCAGCAGCTCACCGAGGGGGGGTTGGACAGATACGCAGTATTTT CASSSPRGGWTDTQYF NA TRBV5-1 NA TRBJ2-3
TGTGCCAGCAGTCCCCGACAGGTCACAGATACGCAGTATTTT CASSPRQVTDTQYF NA TRBV6-5 NA TRBJ2-3
TGTGCCAGCTCACCGGACAGCCAAAAGGGTGGAGGCTACACCTTC CASSPDSQKGGGYTF NA TRBV18 few TRBJ1-2
TGTGCCAGCAGCGTTAGGAAGACAGGGGTTAACAAGCAGTACTTC CASSVRKTGVNKQYF TRBD1 TRBV28 NA TRBJ2-7
TGTGCCAGCAGCTTAACGCGGGGGTCGAGCTCCTACGAGCAGTACTTC CASSLTRGSSSYEQYF TRBD2 TRBV11-2 NA TRBJ2-7
TGTGCCACCGCCCGGGTCGACACAGATACGCAGTATTTT CATARVDTDTQYF NA TRBV24-1 NA TRBJ2-3
TGTGCCAGCAGCCAAGAAGTCGAGGACAGACAAGGGGGAAACACCATATATTTT CASSQEVEDRQGGNTIYF NA TRBV3-1/TRBV3-2 NA TRBJ1-3
TGTGCCAGCGGGGACAGGGGAGGCGAAAAACTGTTTTTT CASGDRGGEKLFF TRBD1 TRBV3-1/TRBV3-2 NA TRBJ1-4
TGCGCCAGCGGCACCACAGGGGGTAGGAATGAAAAACTGTTTTTT CASGTTGGRNEKLFF TRBD1 TRBV5-1 few TRBJ1-4
TGTGCCAGCAGCTTAGGCGGCAGCTTCAACTATGGCTACACCTTC CASSLGGSFNYGYTF NA TRBV7-2 NA TRBJ1-2
TGTGCCAGCAGCCAGCGGTTTATCACAGATACGCAGTATTTT CASSQRFITDTQYF NA TRBV5-5 NA TRBJ2-3
TGTGCCAGCAGACGGACAGGGACTACCTACAATGAGCAGTTCTTC CASRRTGTTYNEQFF NA TRBV6-5 NA TRBJ2-1
TGTGCCAGCTCCTCGGACGGACTTAACACCATATATTTT CASSSDGLNTIYF NA TRBV18 once TRBJ1-3
TGTGCCAGCAGCCCCGGTTTCGGCAGGGCAGGGACTGAAGCTTTCTTT CASSPGFGRAGTEAFF NA TRBV5-4 once TRBJ1-1
TGCGCCAGCAGTCAATCGCGCATACAGGGAATTTGTGGCGAGCAGTACTTC CASSQSRIQGICGEQYF NA TRBV23-1 NA TRBJ2-7